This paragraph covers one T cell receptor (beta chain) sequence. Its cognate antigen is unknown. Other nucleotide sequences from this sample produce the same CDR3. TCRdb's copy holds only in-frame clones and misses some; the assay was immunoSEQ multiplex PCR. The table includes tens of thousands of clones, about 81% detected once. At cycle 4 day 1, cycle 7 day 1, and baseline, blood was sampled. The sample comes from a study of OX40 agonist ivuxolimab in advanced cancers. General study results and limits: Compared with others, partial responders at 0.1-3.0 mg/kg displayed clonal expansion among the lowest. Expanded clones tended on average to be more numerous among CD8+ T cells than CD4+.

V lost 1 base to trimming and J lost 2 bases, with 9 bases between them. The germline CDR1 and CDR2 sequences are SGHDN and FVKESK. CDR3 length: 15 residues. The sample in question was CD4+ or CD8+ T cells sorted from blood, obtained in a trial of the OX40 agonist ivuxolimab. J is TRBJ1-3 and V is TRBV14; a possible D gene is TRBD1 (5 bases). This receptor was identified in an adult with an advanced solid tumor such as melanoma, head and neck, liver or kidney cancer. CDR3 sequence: CASSQGRGPGNTIYF. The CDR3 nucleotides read TGTGCCAGCAGCCAAGGAAGGGGCCCTGGAAACACCATATATTTT.